These T cell receptor beta chains were read from a single sample in a study of blood T cells in healthy people across ages. TCRdb re-analysed the 5' RACE reads in MiXCR, keeping a single row per CDR3 protein. The top ten clones hold roughly 19% of a sample with fewer than 900,000 distinct CDR3 sequences, about 40% of them seen once. Sequencing was done on a sample of blood. Receptors originate from a woman in her sixties in good health. The CDR3 runs from the conserved cysteine through the conserved F or W. A D gene is named only where the DNA matches it firmly. Expanded clones are given a class, and other clones once, few, many or no size at all.

size: few
V: TRBV29-1
D: TRBD1
J: TRBJ1-1
DNA: TGCAGCGGAGGGGACAGGGGGCGAATTCTGAACACTGAAGCTTTCTTT
CDR3: CSGGDRGRILNTEAFF

size: .
V: TRBV7-2
D: .
J: TRBJ2-2
DNA: TGTGCCAGCAGCTTCGACCCCCGGATAGCAGGGGTGGCCGGGGAGCTGTTTTTT
CDR3: CASSFDPRIAGVAGELFF

size: .
V: TRBV6-5
D: TRBD2
J: TRBJ2-1
DNA: TGTGCCAGCAGCTCGCGACTAGCGGGAGTTGGCTATGAGCAGTTCTTC
CDR3: CASSSRLAGVGYEQFF

size: many
V: TRBV5-1
D: .
J: TRBJ2-1
DNA: TGCGCCAGCAGCTCCCGGACTAGGGGGGATGAGCAGTTCTTC
CDR3: CASSSRTRGDEQFF

size: .
V: TRBV2
D: TRBD2
J: TRBJ2-7
DNA: TGTGCCAGCAGTCTAGGACTAGCCCTCTACGAGCAGTACTTC
CDR3: CASSLGLALYEQYF

size: .
V: TRBV20-1
D: .
J: TRBJ1-1
DNA: TGCAGTGCTAGACCGGGACATTTGAACACTGAAGCTTTCTTT
CDR3: CSARPGHLNTEAFF

size: .
V: TRBV20-1
D: .
J: TRBJ2-3
DNA: TGCAGTGCTAGCGAAGCCGTAGTAGATACGCAGTATTTT
CDR3: CSASEAVVDTQYF

size: .
V: TRBV20-1
D: TRBD2
J: TRBJ2-5
DNA: TGCAGTGCCCGGACTAGGGTCGGGGAGACCCAGTACTTC
CDR3: CSARTRVGETQYF

size: few
V: TRBV28
D: .
J: TRBJ1-6
DNA: TGTGCCAGCCGGGCGTCAGGGCCAATAAATTCACCCCTCCACTTT
CDR3: CASRASGPINSPLHF

size: few
V: TRBV27
D: .
J: TRBJ1-4
DNA: TGTGCCAGCAGCAGAGGACAGTCTAATGAAAAACTGTTTTTT
CDR3: CASSRGQSNEKLFF

size: .
V: TRBV20-1
D: .
J: TRBJ1-2
DNA: TGCAGTGCTAGATCGGGGGGCGCAAGCTACACCTTC
CDR3: CSARSGGASYTF

size: .
V: TRBV29-1
D: .
J: TRBJ2-1
DNA: TGCAGCGTTCTTAGCGAAGTGAATGAGCAGTTCTTC
CDR3: CSVLSEVNEQFF

size: .
V: TRBV10-3
D: .
J: TRBJ2-7
DNA: TGTGCCATCAGTGAGTCTAACTCTGACTACGAGCAGTACTTC
CDR3: CAISESNSDYEQYF

size: .
V: TRBV5-6
D: TRBD1
J: TRBJ1-2
DNA: TGTGCCAGCAGCTCCCAGGGGGAGCTTCCCTATGGCTACACCTTC
CDR3: CASSSQGELPYGYTF

size: .
V: TRBV25-1
D: TRBD1
J: TRBJ2-5
DNA: TGTGCCAGCAGTGAATGGGGACAGCACAATGAGCAGTACTTC
CDR3: CASSEWGQHNEQYF

size: .
V: TRBV3-1
D: .
J: TRBJ1-5
DNA: TGTGCCAGCAGCCAGGGAGTCACAACGGGGAATCAGCCCCAGCATTTT
CDR3: CASSQGVTTGNQPQHF

size: .
V: TRBV5-5
D: .
J: TRBJ1-1
DNA: TGTGCCAGCAGCTTGGATCCAGGGAGAATGAACACTGAAGCTTTCTTT
CDR3: CASSLDPGRMNTEAFF

size: few
V: TRBV20-1
D: TRBD1
J: TRBJ2-3
DNA: TGCAGTGCTAGTACAGTCGACCGGGACAGGGGTCCAAGCACAGATACGCAGTATTTT
CDR3: CSASTVDRDRGPSTDTQYF

size: few
V: TRBV20-1
D: .
J: TRBJ2-5
DNA: TGCAGTGCTAGGTCGAGTGTGTCGGGGTCCCAAGAGACCCAGTACTTC
CDR3: CSARSSVSGSQETQYF

size: .
V: TRBV7-8
D: .
J: TRBJ2-7
DNA: TGTGCCAGCAGCCGAAGTATGGGGGCTACCTCCTACGAGCAGTACTTC
CDR3: CASSRSMGATSYEQYF

size: few
V: TRBV20-1
D: TRBD1
J: TRBJ2-2
DNA: TGCAGTGCTAGGGGGCCGGGACAGAACTCGAACACCGGGGAGCTGTTTTTT
CDR3: CSARGPGQNSNTGELFF

size: .
V: TRBV24-1
D: .
J: TRBJ1-2
DNA: TGTGCCACCAGTGACACGGGACGGAACTATGGCTACACCTTC
CDR3: CATSDTGRNYGYTF

size: few
V: TRBV27
D: .
J: TRBJ2-1
DNA: TGTGCCAGCAGCCGGTCGGGGCTCGATGAGCAGTTCTTC
CDR3: CASSRSGLDEQFF

size: .
V: TRBV6-1
D: TRBD1
J: TRBJ2-5
DNA: TGTGCCAGCACTTCGGACAGGAACAGAGAGACCCAGTACTTC
CDR3: CASTSDRNRETQYF

size: many
V: TRBV29-1
D: .
J: TRBJ2-1
DNA: TGCAGCGTTGAAGATTGGACCCGGCGGGCCAATGAGCAGTTCTTC
CDR3: CSVEDWTRRANEQFF

size: .
V: TRBV21-1
D: .
J: TRBJ2-7
DNA: TGTGCCAGCAGCAATCAAGCGGGGACCTCCTACGAGCAGTACTTC
CDR3: CASSNQAGTSYEQYF

size: .
V: TRBV29-1
D: .
J: TRBJ1-4
DNA: TGCAGCGTTACGAGGGGGGCAACTAATGAAAAACTGTTTTTT
CDR3: CSVTRGATNEKLFF

size: few
V: TRBV6-1
D: .
J: TRBJ2-7
DNA: TGTGCCAGCAATACCGACGGCCCCTACGAGCAGTACTTC
CDR3: CASNTDGPYEQYF

size: few
V: TRBV27
D: .
J: TRBJ2-1
DNA: TGTGCCAGCAGTGCCCCCGGGGATGAGCAGTTCTTC
CDR3: CASSAPGDEQFF

size: .
V: TRBV6-2/TRBV6-3
D: .
J: TRBJ2-3
DNA: TGTGCCAGCAGTTACTCGAAGATCTCCACGCGCACAGACACGCAGTATTTT
CDR3: CASSYSKISTRTDTQYF

size: .
V: TRBV3-1
D: .
J: TRBJ1-4
DNA: TGTGCCAGCAGCCCACGGGCAGGGAGAACTAATGAAAAACTGTTTTTT
CDR3: CASSPRAGRTNEKLFF

size: few
V: TRBV6-6
D: TRBD2
J: TRBJ2-3
DNA: TGTGCCAGCAGTTACTCTCAGACTAGCGCGCAGTATTTT
CDR3: CASSYSQTSAQYF

size: .
V: TRBV29-1
D: .
J: TRBJ1-1
DNA: TGCAGCGTTGGGACTGAAGCTTTCTTT
CDR3: CSVGTEAFF

size: .
V: TRBV27
D: .
J: TRBJ2-1
DNA: TGTGCCAGCAGCCCTCCCGGGGGTACGCAGTTCTTC
CDR3: CASSPPGGTQFF

size: .
V: TRBV10-3
D: TRBD1
J: TRBJ1-1
DNA: TGTGCCATCAGGCAGGGACAGGGGATTCAAGCTTTCTTT
CDR3: CAIRQGQGIQAFF

size: few
V: TRBV5-1
D: .
J: TRBJ2-6
DNA: TGCGCCAGCAGCTCAGACGGTATCTCTGGGGCCAACGTCCTGACTTTC
CDR3: CASSSDGISGANVLTF

size: .
V: TRBV20-1
D: TRBD2
J: TRBJ2-3
DNA: TGCAGTGCTACCAAAACTAGCGGGAGCACAGATACGCAGTATTTT
CDR3: CSATKTSGSTDTQYF

size: .
V: TRBV20-1
D: .
J: TRBJ2-7
DNA: TGCAGTCCCCTTCCTCCGGGACATATGTCCTCCTACAATGAGCAGTACTTC
CDR3: CSPLPPGHMSSYNEQYF

size: many
V: TRBV6-2/TRBV6-3
D: TRBD2
J: TRBJ2-1
DNA: TGTGCCAGCAGTTACTCGACTAGCGATAATGAGCAGTTCTTC
CDR3: CASSYSTSDNEQFF

size: .
V: TRBV12-5
D: TRBD1
J: TRBJ2-6
DNA: TGTGCTAGTGGTCTCGGGACAGGGAACCCTGGGGCCAACGTCCTGACTTTC
CDR3: CASGLGTGNPGANVLTF

size: few
V: TRBV10-3
D: TRBD2
J: TRBJ2-1
DNA: TGTGCCATCAATGGACTAGCGGGAGTGGAGGGTGAGCAGTTCTTC
CDR3: CAINGLAGVEGEQFF

size: few
V: TRBV7-8
D: .
J: TRBJ1-6
DNA: TGTGCCAGCAGCTATCCGGGACGGATTAATTCACCCCTCCACTTT
CDR3: CASSYPGRINSPLHF

size: few
V: TRBV7-2
D: .
J: TRBJ2-1
DNA: TGTGCCAGCAGCTTATTAAGGGGACGGCAATTCAATGAGCAGTTCTTC
CDR3: CASSLLRGRQFNEQFF

size: .
V: TRBV3-1
D: TRBD2
J: TRBJ2-7
DNA: TGTGCCAGCAGCCAAGTTAATGCTGGCGGGGGAATCTACGAGCAGTACTTC
CDR3: CASSQVNAGGGIYEQYF

size: .
V: TRBV12-3/TRBV12-4
D: TRBD1
J: TRBJ1-2
DNA: TGTGCCAGCAGTGACCAGGGACAGCTCTATGGCTACACCTTC
CDR3: CASSDQGQLYGYTF

size: many
V: TRBV9
D: .
J: TRBJ2-3
DNA: TGTGCCAGCAGCGTAGCCTTCGATACTTCTCCTACGCAGTATTTT
CDR3: CASSVAFDTSPTQYF

size: once
V: TRBV11-2
D: .
J: TRBJ1-1
DNA: TGTGCCAGCAGCCACCAAACGATTGCTGAAGCTTTCTTT
CDR3: CASSHQTIAEAFF

size: .
V: TRBV3-1
D: TRBD1
J: TRBJ1-5
DNA: TGTGCCAGCAGCCAAGGTCGCCCGACAGGGTCGAATCAGCCCCAGCATTTT
CDR3: CASSQGRPTGSNQPQHF

size: few
V: TRBV12-3/TRBV12-4
D: .
J: TRBJ2-5
DNA: TGTGCCAGCAGTTTCTGGGACAAGAGGGAGACCCAGTACTTC
CDR3: CASSFWDKRETQYF

size: once
V: TRBV24-1
D: .
J: TRBJ2-1
DNA: TGTGCCACCAGTTACCCGGGACCGATCCAATTCAATGAGCAGTTCTTC
CDR3: CATSYPGPIQFNEQFF

size: once
V: TRBV4-2
D: TRBD2
J: TRBJ2-3
DNA: TGTGCCAGCAGCCAAGAAAGGAGCGGGGGGCCCCGAGATACGCAGTATTTT
CDR3: CASSQERSGGPRDTQYF